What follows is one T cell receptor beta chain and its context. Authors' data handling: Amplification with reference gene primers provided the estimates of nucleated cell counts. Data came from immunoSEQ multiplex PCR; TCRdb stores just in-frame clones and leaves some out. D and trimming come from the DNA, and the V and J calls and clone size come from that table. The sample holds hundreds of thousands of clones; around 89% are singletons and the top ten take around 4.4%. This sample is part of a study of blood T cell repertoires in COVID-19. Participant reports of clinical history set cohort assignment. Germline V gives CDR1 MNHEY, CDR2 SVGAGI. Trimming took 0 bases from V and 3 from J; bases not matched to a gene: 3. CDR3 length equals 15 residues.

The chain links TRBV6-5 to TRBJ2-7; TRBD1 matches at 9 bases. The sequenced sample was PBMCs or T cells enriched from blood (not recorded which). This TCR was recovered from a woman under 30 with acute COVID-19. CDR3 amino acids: CASSYSGTGRYEQYF. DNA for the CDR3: TGTGCCAGCAGTTACTCCGGGACAGGGCGCTACGAGCAGTACTTC.